The entry below gives a single T cell receptor (beta chain) sequence along with its context. Trimming removed 4 bases from V and 6 bases from J, with 12 bases in between. CDR3 length: 13 residues. The V gene's germline CDR1 is SGHTA and CDR2 FQGNSA. TCR beta chains were sequenced at survey level with immunoSEQ. TCRdb's table, derived via immunoSEQ multiplex PCR, lists solely in-frame clones and lacks some. The sample contains 55,000 to 70,000 clones, 93% of which appear only once. The sample consisted of PBMCs. The clonotype originates from a man in his forties with rheumatoid arthritis. The chain employs TRBV7-2 and TRBJ1-2, with D possibly being TRBD1 (5 bases). The CDR3 loop reads CASSYQGGDGYTF. CDR3 nucleotides: TGTGCCAGCAGCTACCAGGGAGGGGATGGCTACACCTTC.